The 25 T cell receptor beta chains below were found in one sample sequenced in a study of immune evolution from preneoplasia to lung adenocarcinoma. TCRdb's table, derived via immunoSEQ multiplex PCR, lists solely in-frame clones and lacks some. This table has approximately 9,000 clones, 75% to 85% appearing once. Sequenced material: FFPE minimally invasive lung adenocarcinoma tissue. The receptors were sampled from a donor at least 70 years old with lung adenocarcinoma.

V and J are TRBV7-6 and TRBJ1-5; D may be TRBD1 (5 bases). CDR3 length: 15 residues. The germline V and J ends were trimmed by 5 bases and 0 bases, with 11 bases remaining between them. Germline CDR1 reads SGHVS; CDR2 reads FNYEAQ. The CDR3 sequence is CASSPDSNSNQPQHF. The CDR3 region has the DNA TGTGCCAGCAGCCCCGACAGCAATAGCAATCAGCCCCAGCATTTT.

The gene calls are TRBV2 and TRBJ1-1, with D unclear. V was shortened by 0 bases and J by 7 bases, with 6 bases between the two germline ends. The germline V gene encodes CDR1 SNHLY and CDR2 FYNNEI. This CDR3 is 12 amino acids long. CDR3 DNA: TGTGCCAGCAGTGAAGCTTTCGGTGAAGCTTTCTTT. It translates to CASSEAFGEAFF.

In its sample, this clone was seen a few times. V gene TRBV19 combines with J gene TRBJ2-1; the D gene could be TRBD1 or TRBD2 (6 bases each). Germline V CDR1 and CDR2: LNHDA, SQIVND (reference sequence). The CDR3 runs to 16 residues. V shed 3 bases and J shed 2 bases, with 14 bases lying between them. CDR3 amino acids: CASSMSSGAPYNEQFF. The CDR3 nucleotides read TGTGCCAGTAGTATGAGTTCGGGGGCCCCCTACAATGAGCAGTTCTTC.

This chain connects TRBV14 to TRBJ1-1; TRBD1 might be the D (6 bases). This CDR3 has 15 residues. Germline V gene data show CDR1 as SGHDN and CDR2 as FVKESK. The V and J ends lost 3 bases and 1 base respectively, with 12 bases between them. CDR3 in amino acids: CASSQLTGSNTEAFF. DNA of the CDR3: TGTGCCAGCAGCCAGTTAACAGGGTCGAACACTGAAGCTTTCTTT.

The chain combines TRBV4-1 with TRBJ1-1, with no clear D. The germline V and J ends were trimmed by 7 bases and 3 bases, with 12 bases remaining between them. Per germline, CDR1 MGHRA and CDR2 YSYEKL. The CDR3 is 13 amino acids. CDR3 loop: CASKGPGYTEAFF. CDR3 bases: TGCGCCAGCAAAGGGCCCGGCTACACTGAAGCTTTCTTT.

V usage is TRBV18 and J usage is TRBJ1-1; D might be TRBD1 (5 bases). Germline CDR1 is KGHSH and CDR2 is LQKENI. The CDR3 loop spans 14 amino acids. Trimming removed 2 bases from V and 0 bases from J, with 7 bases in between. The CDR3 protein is CASSPTGVNTEAFF. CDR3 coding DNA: TGTGCCAGCTCACCAACAGGAGTGAACACTGAAGCTTTCTTT.

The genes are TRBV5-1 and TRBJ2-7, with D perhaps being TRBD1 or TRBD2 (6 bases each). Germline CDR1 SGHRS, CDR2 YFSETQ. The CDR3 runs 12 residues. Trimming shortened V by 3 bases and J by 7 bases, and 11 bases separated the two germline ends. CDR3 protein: CASSSGGGEQYF. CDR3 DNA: TGCGCCAGCAGCTCCGGAGGGGGGGAGCAGTACTTC.

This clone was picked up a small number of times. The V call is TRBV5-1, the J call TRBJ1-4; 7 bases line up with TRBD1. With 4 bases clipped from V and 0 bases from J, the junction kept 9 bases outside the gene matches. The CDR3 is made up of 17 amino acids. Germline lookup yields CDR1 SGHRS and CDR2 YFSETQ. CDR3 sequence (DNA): TGCGCCAGCAGCATTAGCCTTGGGACAGCAACTAATGAAAAACTGTTTTTT. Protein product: CASSISLGTATNEKLFF.

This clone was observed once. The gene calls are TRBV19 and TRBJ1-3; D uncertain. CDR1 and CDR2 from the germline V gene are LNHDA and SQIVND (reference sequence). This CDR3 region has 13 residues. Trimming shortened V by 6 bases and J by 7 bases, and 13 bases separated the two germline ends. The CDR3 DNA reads TGTGCCAGTAGGATGGACGGCTCGAACACCATATATTTT. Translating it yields CASRMDGSNTIYF.

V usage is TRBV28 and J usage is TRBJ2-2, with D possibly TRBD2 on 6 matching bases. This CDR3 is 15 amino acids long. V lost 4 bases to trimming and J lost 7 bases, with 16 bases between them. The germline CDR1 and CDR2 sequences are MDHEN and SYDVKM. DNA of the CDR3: TGTGCCAGCAGTTCAAGACTAGTGTCAAGCGGGGAGCTGTTTTTT. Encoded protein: CASSSRLVSSGELFF.

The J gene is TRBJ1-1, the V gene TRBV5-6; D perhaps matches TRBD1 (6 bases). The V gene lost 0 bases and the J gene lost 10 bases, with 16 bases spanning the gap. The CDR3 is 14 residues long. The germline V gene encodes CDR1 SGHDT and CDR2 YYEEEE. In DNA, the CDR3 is TGTGCCAGCAGCTTGGGTCAGGGGACGTCGCCAGCTTTCTTT. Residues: CASSLGQGTSPAFF.

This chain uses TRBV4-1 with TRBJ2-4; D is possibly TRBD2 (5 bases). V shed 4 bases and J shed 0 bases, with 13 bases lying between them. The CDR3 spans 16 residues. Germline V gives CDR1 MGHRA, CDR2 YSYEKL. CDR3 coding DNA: TGCGCCAGCAGCCCCATCTCGGGAAAAGCCAAAAACATTCAGTACTTC. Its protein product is CASSPISGKAKNIQYF.

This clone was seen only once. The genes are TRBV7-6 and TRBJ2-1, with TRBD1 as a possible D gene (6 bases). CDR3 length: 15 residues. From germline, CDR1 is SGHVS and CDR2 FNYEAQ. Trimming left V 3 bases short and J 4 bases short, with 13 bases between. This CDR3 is CASSLGPGQYNEQFF. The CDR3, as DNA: TGTGCCAGCAGCTTGGGTCCCGGACAGTACAATGAGCAGTTCTTC.

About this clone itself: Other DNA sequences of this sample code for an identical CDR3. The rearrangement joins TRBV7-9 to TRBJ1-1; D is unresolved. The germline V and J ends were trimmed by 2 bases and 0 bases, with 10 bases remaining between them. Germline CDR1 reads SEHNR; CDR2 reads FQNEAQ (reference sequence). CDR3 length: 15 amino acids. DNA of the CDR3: TGTGCCAGCAGCTTATGGGGTCCAGTGAACACTGAAGCTTTCTTT. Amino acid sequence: CASSLWGPVNTEAFF.

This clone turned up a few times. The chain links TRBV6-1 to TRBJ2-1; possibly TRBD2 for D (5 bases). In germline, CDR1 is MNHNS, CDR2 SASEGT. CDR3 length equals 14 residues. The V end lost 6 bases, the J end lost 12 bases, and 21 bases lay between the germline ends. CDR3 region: CASRENLGLGLQFF. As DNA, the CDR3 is TGTGCCAGCAGGGAGAATCTCGGACTCGGGCTGCAGTTCTTC.

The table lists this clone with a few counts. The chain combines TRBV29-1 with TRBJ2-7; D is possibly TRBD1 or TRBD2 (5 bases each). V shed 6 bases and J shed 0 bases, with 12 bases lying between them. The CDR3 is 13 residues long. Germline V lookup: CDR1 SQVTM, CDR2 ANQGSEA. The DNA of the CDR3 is TGCAGCGTCCCGGGACCTAGCTCCTACGAGCAGTACTTC. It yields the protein CSVPGPSSYEQYF.

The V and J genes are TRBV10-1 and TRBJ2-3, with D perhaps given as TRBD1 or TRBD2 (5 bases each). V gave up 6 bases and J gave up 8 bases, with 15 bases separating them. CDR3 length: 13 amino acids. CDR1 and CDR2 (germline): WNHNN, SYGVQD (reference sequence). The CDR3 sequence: CASRRDDFGTQYF. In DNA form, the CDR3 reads TGCGCCAGCAGACGGGACGATTTCGGTACGCAGTATTTT.

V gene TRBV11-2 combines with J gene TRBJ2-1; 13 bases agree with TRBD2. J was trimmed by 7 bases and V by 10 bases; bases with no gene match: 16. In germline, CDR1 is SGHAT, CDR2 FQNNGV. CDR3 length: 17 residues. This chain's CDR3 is CATRTSGSQAVVNEQFF. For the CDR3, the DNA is TGTGCCACTAGGACTAGCGGGAGCCAAGCGGTAGTGAATGAGCAGTTCTTC.

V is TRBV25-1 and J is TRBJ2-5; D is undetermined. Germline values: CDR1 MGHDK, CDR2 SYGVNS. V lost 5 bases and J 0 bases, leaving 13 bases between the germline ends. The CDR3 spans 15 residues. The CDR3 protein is CASSSSRSYQETQYF. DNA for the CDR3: TGTGCCAGCAGTTCCTCCCGGAGTTACCAAGAGACCCAGTACTTC.

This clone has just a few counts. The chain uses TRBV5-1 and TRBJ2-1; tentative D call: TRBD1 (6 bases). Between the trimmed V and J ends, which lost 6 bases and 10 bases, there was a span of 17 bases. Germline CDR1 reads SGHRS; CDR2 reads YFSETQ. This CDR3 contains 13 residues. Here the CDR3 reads CASKGNRAGEQFF. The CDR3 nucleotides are TGCGCCAGCAAGGGTAACAGGGCAGGGGAGCAGTTCTTC.

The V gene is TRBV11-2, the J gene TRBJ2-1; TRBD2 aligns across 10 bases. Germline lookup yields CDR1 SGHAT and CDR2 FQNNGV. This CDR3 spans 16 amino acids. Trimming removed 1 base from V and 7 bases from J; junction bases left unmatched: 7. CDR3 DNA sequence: TGTGCCAGCAGCTTAGTGAGGGCTAGCGGGGGTAATGAGCAGTTCTTC. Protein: CASSLVRASGGNEQFF.

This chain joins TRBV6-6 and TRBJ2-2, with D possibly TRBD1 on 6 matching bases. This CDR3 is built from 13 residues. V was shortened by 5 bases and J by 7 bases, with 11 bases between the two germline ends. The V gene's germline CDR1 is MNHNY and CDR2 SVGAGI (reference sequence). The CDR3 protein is CASSDGTIGELFF. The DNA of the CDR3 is TGTGCCAGCAGTGACGGGACAATCGGGGAGCTGTTTTTT.

CDR3: CASSPQASPPGELFF. CDR3 nucleotides: TGTGCCAGCTCACCACAGGCCAGCCCTCCCGGGGAGCTGTTTTTT. The rearrangement links TRBV18 to TRBJ2-2, with D uncertain. Germline V gives CDR1 KGHSH, CDR2 LQKENI. The CDR3 consists of 15 residues. V was cut by 1 base and J by 6 bases, with 12 bases left in between.

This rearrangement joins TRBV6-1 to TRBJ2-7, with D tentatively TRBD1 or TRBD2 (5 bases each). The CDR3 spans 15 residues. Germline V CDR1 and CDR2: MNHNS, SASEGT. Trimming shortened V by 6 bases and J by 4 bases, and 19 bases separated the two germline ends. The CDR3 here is CASRKGTVSWYEQYF. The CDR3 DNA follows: TGTGCCAGCAGAAAAGGGACGGTCTCCTGGTACGAGCAGTACTTC.

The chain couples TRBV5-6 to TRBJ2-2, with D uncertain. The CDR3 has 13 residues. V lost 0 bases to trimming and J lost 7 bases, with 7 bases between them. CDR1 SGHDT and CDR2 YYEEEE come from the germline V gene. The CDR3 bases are TGTGCCAGCAGCTTGGGGGCCGACGGGGAGCTGTTTTTT. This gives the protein CASSLGADGELFF.